Following are 10 T cell receptor beta chains from one sample sequenced in a study of T cell repertoires in cytomegalovirus infection. TCRdb analysed the reads with MiXCR anew, one entry per CDR3 protein. The table includes 360,000 or so distinct CDR3 sequences, approximately 35% detected once. What these receptors recognize is not known. The input for sequencing was cultured PBMCs, taken from culture after CMV antigen stimulation. Every receptor here comes from a human donor in good health (CMV status not recorded). Some clones in this sample may be carry-over from other donors' samples.

This clonotype was observed at least ten times. The chain carries TRBV7-9 and TRBJ2-1; D unclear. The V end was cut by 5 bases, the J end by 0 bases, with 11 bases between. Germline CDR1 SEHNR, CDR2 FQNEAQ (reference sequence). The CDR3 has 15 residues. The CDR3 loop reads CASSDQVPSYNEQFF. The CDR3 DNA reads TGTGCCAGCAGCGACCAGGTACCCTCCTACAATGAGCAGTTCTTC.

This clonotype has more than one count but fewer than ten. The chain combines TRBV7-9 with TRBJ1-5; no clear D gene. Germline-derived CDR1 and CDR2 are SEHNR and FQNEAQ (reference sequence). This CDR3 comprises 14 residues. V gave up 7 bases and J gave up 7 bases, with 17 bases separating them. CDR3 residues: CASIDRPPDQPQHF. As DNA, the CDR3 is TGTGCCAGCATCGATAGGCCCCCAGACCAGCCCCAGCATTTT.

A single count supports this clonotype. The gene calls are TRBV4-1 and TRBJ1-4; 8 nucleotides match TRBD1. Germline loops: CDR1 MGHRA, CDR2 YSYEKL. V was clipped by 2 bases and J by 6 bases; unmatched bases: 2. The CDR3 is made up of 14 amino acids. CDR3 region: CASSQTQGDEKLFF. The CDR3 DNA reads as TGCGCCAGCAGCCAAACACAGGGGGATGAAAAACTGTTTTTT.

This chain links TRBV7-2 with TRBJ2-3; D is undetermined. Trimming removed 3 bases at V and 2 bases at J, with 15 bases between. There are 16 residues in the CDR3. CDR1 SGHTA and CDR2 FQGNSA come from the germline V gene. The CDR3 region is CASSFYLLETTDTQYF. The CDR3 DNA is TGTGCCAGCAGCTTTTACCTTCTCGAGACCACAGATACGCAGTATTTT.

The rearrangement links TRBV12-3 or TRBV12-4 to TRBJ2-3, with 8 bases lining up with TRBD2. With 7 bases clipped from V and 8 bases from J, the junction kept 8 bases outside the gene matches. The CDR3 runs 13 residues. The CDR3 nucleotides read TGTGCCAGCAACCTCGGGACTAGTCGTACGCAGTATTTT. Translation gives CASNLGTSRTQYF.

This clonotype was found many times. The CDR3 DNA reads TGCGCCAGCAGCCAAAACGCGGGGAACACCGGGGAGCTGTTTTTT. It is translated as CASSQNAGNTGELFF. The V call is TRBV4-1, the J call TRBJ2-2, with a possible D match to TRBD2 (5 bases). The CDR3 is made up of 15 amino acids. V was shortened by 2 bases and J by 1 base, with 8 bases between the two germline ends. Germline values: CDR1 MGHRA, CDR2 YSYEKL.

This clonotype was counted only a few times. V gene TRBV4-2 combines with J gene TRBJ2-1; D gene unclear. The length of the CDR3 is 14 residues. Germline CDR1 LGHNA, CDR2 YNFKEQ. V shed 0 bases and J shed 0 bases, with 3 bases lying between them. This CDR3 reads CASSQESSYNEQFF. The DNA of the CDR3 is TGTGCCAGCAGCCAAGAGAGCTCCTACAATGAGCAGTTCTTC.

Remarks on this clonotype: An end of the junction does not agree with germline; a read error may underlie this. This chain connects TRBV29-1 to TRBJ2-3; 7 nucleotides match TRBD2. In germline, CDR1 is SQVTM, CDR2 ANQGSEA. The CDR3 covers 10 residues. The CDR3 DNA reads as TGCAGCGTTGGGGGGAGGGCCGTCGATTTT. Its protein is CSVGGRAVDF.

The V gene is TRBV7-9, the J gene TRBJ2-5, with 10 bases fitting TRBD2. The CDR3 runs 17 residues. Germline V lookup: CDR1 SEHNR, CDR2 FQNEAQ (reference sequence). The junction had 8 bases not matched to a gene; V was cut back by 4 bases and J by 0 bases. The CDR3, as DNA: TGTGCCAGCAGCTCCAACGGACTAGCGGACTACCAAGAGACCCAGTACTTC. Amino acid sequence: CASSSNGLADYQETQYF.

This clonotype came up many times. V usage is TRBV7-8 and J usage is TRBJ2-5; weak D call: TRBD2 (6 bases). V was clipped by 4 bases and J by 4 bases, with 16 bases between them. CDR3 length equals 15 residues. Germline loops: CDR1 SGHVS, CDR2 FQNEAQ. CDR3 protein: CASSSMRGVGETQYF. The CDR3 region has the DNA TGTGCCAGCAGCTCGATGCGGGGAGTTGGAGAGACCCAGTACTTC. The full variable domain, with the rest looked up from reference TRBV7-8 and TRBJ2-5, is GAGVSQSPRYKVAKRGQDVALRCDPISGHVSLFWYQQALGQGPEFLTYFQNEAQLDKSGLPSDRFFAERPEGSVSTLKIQRTQQEDSAVYLCASSSMRGVGETQYFGPGTRLLVL.